This T cell receptor beta chain originates from a study of CD8+ T cells in alopecia areata. The overall study: Administration of oral tofacitinib to treated patients was at 5 to 10 mg twice daily.

RNA was isolated and reverse transcribed to cDNA, the sequencing template. Profiled with immunoSEQ multiplex PCR; TCRdb holds only in-frame clones, not every one. The top ten clones hold under 2% of a sample with 170,000 or so clones, over 55% of them seen once. General observations from the study: Clonality was higher in lesional than normal scalp, especially in alopecia totalis/universalis.

This clone was counted a few times. What it binds is not known. The sample consisted of CD4+ T cells sorted from blood, taken at week 0. This clonotype was obtained from a human donor with alopecia areata.

CDR3 sequence reads: CASSRFGGTTNTGELFF. The CDR3 DNA reads TGTGCCAGCTCCCGGTTTGGGGGGACCACGAACACCGGGGAGCTGTTTTTT. V gene TRBV2 combines with J gene TRBJ2-2; a weak D match, TRBD2 (6 bases). CDR1 SNHLY and CDR2 FYNNEI come from the germline V gene. The V end lost 8 bases, the J end lost 0 bases, and 19 bases lay between the germline ends. The CDR3 loop spans 17 amino acids.